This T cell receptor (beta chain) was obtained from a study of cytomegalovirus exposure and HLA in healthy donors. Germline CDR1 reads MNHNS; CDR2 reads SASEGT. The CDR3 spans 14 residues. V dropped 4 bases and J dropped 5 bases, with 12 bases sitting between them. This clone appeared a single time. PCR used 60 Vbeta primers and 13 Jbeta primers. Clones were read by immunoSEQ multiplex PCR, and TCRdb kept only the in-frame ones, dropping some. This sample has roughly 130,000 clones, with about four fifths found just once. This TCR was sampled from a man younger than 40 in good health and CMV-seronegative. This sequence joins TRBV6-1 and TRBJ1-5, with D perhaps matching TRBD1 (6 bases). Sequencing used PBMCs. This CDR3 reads CASSGRGGDQPQHF. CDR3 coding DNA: TGTGCCAGCAGTGGACGGGGGGGCGATCAGCCCCAGCATTTT.